Presented here are 8 T cell receptor beta chains from one specimen sequenced in a study of cytomegalovirus exposure and HLA in healthy donors. Primers: 60 Vbeta forward and 13 Jbeta reverse. Profiled with immunoSEQ multiplex PCR; TCRdb holds only in-frame clones, not every one. The sample includes almost 85,000 clones, around 78% seen only once; the top ten take around 2.5%. Sequencing input: PBMCs. The receptors originated from a male donor in good health and CMV-seropositive.

V is TRBV27 and J is TRBJ1-4, with 7 bases matching TRBD1. Trimming at V came to 6 bases and at J to 8 bases, leaving 15 bases not matched to a gene. This CDR3 is 16 amino acids long. Germline values: CDR1 MNHEY, CDR2 SMNVEV (reference sequence). In DNA form, the CDR3 reads TGTGCCAGCAGCTCCCGATTCACAGGGGTAAAGGAAAAACTGTTTTTT. The encoded protein is CASSSRFTGVKEKLFF.

The CDR3: CASSLWGQGANEQFF. CDR3 nucleotide sequence: TGTGCCAGCAGTTTATGGGGACAGGGGGCGAATGAGCAGTTCTTC. J is TRBJ2-1 and V is TRBV28; 12 bases fit TRBD1. V lost 0 bases and J lost 7; bases outside the gene matches: 1. The CDR3 length is 15 residues. CDR1 and CDR2 from the germline V gene are MDHEN and SYDVKM. Full variable domain (missing parts from reference TRBV28 and TRBJ2-1): DVKVTQSSRYLVKRTGEKVFLECVQDMDHENMFWYRQDPGLGLRLIYFSYDVKMKEKGDIPEGYSVSREKKERFSLILESASTNQTSMYLCASSLWGQGANEQFFGPGTRLTVL.

J is TRBJ2-1 and V is TRBV7-9, with 8 positions matching TRBD2. Germline-derived CDR1 and CDR2 are SEHNR and FQNEAQ (reference sequence). V dropped 1 base and J dropped 5; count of bases not matched to a gene: 10. This CDR3 comprises 17 residues. In DNA, the CDR3 is TGTGCCAGCAGCTTAGGGCTCAGCGGGAGTTCCGACAATGAGCAGTTCTTC. Translating it yields CASSLGLSGSSDNEQFF.

This chain joins TRBV7-9 and TRBJ2-1; 8 nucleotides align to TRBD2. Per germline, CDR1 SEHNR and CDR2 FQNEAQ (reference sequence). Losses at the gene ends were 1 base for V and 3 bases for J; bases not matched to a gene: 8. The CDR3 sequence is 17 residues long. CDR3 in DNA: TGTGCCAGCAGCTTAGGGGCTTGGACTAGCAACTACAATGAGCAGTTCTTC. Amino acids: CASSLGAWTSNYNEQFF.

The chain has TRBV28 and TRBJ2-3, with 10 bases that match TRBD2. The CDR3 loop spans 15 amino acids. Per the germline V gene, CDR1 is MDHEN and CDR2 is SYDVKM. DNA of the CDR3: TGTGCTGTCAGGTCCGGGACTAGCGAGACAGATACGCAGTATTTT. Protein sequence: CAVRSGTSETDTQYF.

This rearrangement joins TRBV28 to TRBJ2-3, with 8 bases aligning to TRBD2. V gave up 5 bases and J gave up 3 bases; unmatched junction bases: 4. The CDR3 is made up of 14 amino acids. Germline CDR1 MDHEN, CDR2 SYDVKM. The CDR3 region is CASSVAGWTDTQYF. In DNA form, the CDR3 reads TGTGCCAGCAGTGTAGCGGGATGGACAGATACGCAGTATTTT.

The V and J genes are TRBV19 and TRBJ2-3; 7 bases match TRBD2. Per germline, CDR1 LNHDA and CDR2 SQIVND (reference sequence). CDR3 size: 16 residues. The V segment lost 6 bases and the J segment 5 bases; nucleotides outside the gene matches: 14. The CDR3 sequence: CASRYGAGFVGDTQYF. CDR3 DNA sequence: TGTGCCAGTAGATATGGAGCGGGATTCGTCGGAGATACGCAGTATTTT.

The rearrangement joins TRBV4-1 to TRBJ1-2, with a weak D call TRBD1 (6 bases). The V end was cut by 1 base, the J end by 4 bases, with 10 bases between. The CDR3 is made up of 14 amino acids. The germline V gene has CDR1 MGHRA and CDR2 YSYEKL. Here the CDR3 reads CASSQVYRVYGYTF. The CDR3 bases are TGCGCCAGCAGCCAAGTGTACAGGGTCTATGGCTACACCTTC.